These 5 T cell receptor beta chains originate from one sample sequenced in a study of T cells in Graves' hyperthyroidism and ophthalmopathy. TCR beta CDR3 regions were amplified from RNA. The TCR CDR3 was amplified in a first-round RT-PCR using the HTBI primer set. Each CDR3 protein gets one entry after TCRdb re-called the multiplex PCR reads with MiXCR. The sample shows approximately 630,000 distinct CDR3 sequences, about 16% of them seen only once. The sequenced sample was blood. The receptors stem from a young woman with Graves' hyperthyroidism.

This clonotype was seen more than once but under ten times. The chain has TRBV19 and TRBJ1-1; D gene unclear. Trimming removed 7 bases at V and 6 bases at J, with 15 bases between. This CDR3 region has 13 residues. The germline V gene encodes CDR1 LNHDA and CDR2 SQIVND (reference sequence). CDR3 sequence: CASNHDGFAEAFF. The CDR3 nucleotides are TGTGCCAGTAATCACGACGGGTTCGCTGAAGCTTTCTTT.

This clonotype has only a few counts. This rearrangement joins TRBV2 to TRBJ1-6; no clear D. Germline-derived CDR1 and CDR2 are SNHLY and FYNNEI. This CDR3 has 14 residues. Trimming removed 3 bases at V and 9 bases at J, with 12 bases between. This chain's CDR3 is CASSDGYGSSPLHF. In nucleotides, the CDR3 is TGTGCCAGCAGTGATGGGTATGGCAGTTCACCCCTCCACTTT.

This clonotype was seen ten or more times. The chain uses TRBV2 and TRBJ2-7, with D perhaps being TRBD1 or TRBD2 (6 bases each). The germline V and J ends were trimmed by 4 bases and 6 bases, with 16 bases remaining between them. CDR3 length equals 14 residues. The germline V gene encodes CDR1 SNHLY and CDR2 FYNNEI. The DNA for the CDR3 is TGTGCCAGCAGTGGATCGGGGGCGTTCGGCGAGCAGTACTTC. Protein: CASSGSGAFGEQYF.

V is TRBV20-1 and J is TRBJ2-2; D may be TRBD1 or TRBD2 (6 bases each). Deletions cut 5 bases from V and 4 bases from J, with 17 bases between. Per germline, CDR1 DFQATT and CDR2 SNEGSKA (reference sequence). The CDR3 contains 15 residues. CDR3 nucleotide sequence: TGCAGTGCTCGACATGAAGGAGGGGGCACCGGGGAGCTGTTTTTT. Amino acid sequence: CSARHEGGGTGELFF.

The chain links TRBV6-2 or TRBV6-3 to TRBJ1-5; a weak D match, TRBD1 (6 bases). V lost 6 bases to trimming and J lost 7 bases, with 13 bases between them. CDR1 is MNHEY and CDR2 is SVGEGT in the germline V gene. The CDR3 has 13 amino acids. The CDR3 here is CASRLQGNQPQHF. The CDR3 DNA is TGTGCCAGCAGATTACAGGGAAACCAGCCCCAGCATTTT.